Here is one T cell receptor beta chain with its context. Its antigen is as yet unknown. Its ends do not fully match the called genes, so a read error is possible. The data originate from a study of beta chain features in type 1 diabetes. Study conclusions and caveats: With patients and controls alike, PCR might favor shorter templates to an equal degree. A greater similarity of naive, central memory and Treg TCRB repertoires was seen among patients than among healthy donors.

Germline V gene sequence: CDR1 SGHAT, CDR2 FQNNGV. This CDR3 region has 14 residues. Since all of the isolated RNA was reverse transcribed, expressed TCRB transcripts were what got sequenced. The method was immunoSEQ multiplex PCR; TCRdb's version includes in-frame clones alone and lacks a portion of them. Of under 250,000 clones detected, about 26% appear once; the ten largest clones hold under 5%. The sequence was collected from a man aged 30-40 years in good health. This chain joins TRBV11-2 and TRBJ2-3, with a weak D call TRBD1 (5 bases). Sequencing was done on a sample of central memory CD4+ T cells from blood. CDR3 DNA sequence: TGTGCCAGCACCTTAGGACACAGCACAGATACGCAGTATTTT. This translates into CASTLGHSTDTQYF.